This paragraph covers one T cell receptor (beta chain) sequence. Antigen unknown. The data stem from a study of blood T cells in healthy people across ages. Study-level findings and limits: Estimated diversity that came from one million T cells was considered an underestimate.

Germline V gene sequence: CDR1 SQVTM, CDR2 ANQGSEA. With 4 bases removed from V and 4 bases from J, the gap between germline ends came to 10 bases. This CDR3 region has 12 residues. Every sample yielded at least 6.5 million isolated PBMCs. The second PCR ran about 7 to 12 cycles with a sample-barcoded 5' primer and J-beta primers. TCRdb recomputed calls from the 5' RACE reads with MiXCR, one row per CDR3 protein. The sample records around 820,000 distinct CDR3 sequences, around 25% being singletons. These data also formed part of another study, on T cells of mothers and their children. That source reports: Slightly higher overlap, not significant, was seen in related mother-child pairs than in unrelated pairs.

V gene TRBV29-1 combines with J gene TRBJ1-1; D perhaps matches TRBD1 (6 bases). The material sequenced was blood. This TCR was sampled from a boy younger than 18 in good health. CDR3 sequence: CSVGGRTTEAFF. The CDR3 DNA reads TGCAGCGTTGGGGGGCGGACCACTGAAGCTTTCTTT. The full variable domain, its missing parts supplied by reference TRBV29-1 and TRBJ1-1, is SAVISQKPSRDICQRGTSLTIQCQVDSQVTMMFWYRQQPGQSLTLIATANQGSEATYESGFVIDKFPISRPNLTFSTLTVSNMSPEDSSIYLCSVGGRTTEAFFGQGTRLTVV.